This TCR beta chain was sequenced during a study of blood T cell repertoires in COVID-19. In its sample, this clone was seen a few times. Measured with immunoSEQ multiplex PCR; TCRdb has only the in-frame clones, and not every one. Among around 280,000 clones, approximately 90% were seen once, and the ten largest hold 6% to 7%. Either two negative PCRs, clearance, or symptom resolution qualified Cohort 3 donors as recovered. CDR1 is LGHNA, CDR2 YSLEER, per germline. The CDR3 spans 16 residues. V was pared by 1 base and J by 5 bases, with 6 bases of the junction left unmatched. Sample: PBMCs or T cells enriched from blood (not recorded which). J is TRBJ1-5 and V is TRBV4-3; the match to TRBD1 covers 9 bases. The sequence came from a woman aged 40 to 55 who had recovered from COVID-19. The CDR3 nucleotides are TGCGCCAGCAGCCAAGTTTGGGGACAGGGATATCAGCCCCAGCATTTT. It encodes CASSQVWGQGYQPQHF.